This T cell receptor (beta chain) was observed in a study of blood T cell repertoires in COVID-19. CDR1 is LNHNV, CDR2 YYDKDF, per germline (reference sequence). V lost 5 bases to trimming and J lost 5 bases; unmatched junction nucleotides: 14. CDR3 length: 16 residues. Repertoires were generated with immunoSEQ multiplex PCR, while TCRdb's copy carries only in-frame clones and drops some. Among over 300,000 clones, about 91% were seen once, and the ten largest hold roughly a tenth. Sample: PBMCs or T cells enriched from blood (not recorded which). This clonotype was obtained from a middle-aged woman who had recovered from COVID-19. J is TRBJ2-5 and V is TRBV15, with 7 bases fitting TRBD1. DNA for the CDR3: TGTGCCACCAGCCCCTTCGGGACAGCGATTGAGGAGACCCAGTACTTC. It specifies CATSPFGTAIEETQYF.